This T cell receptor beta chain was observed in a study of T cell changes during pregnancy in multiple sclerosis. The CDR3 is 11 residues long. Trimming took 6 bases from V and 4 from J, leaving 5 bases between them. Germline lookup yields CDR1 MNHNS and CDR2 SASEGT. The protocol was immunoSEQ multiplex PCR, while the TCRdb copy is restricted to in-frame clones and leaves out a portion. The sample has almost 35,000 clones; approximately 90% are singletons. This clone was found once. V usage is TRBV6-1 and J usage is TRBJ2-3, with D possibly matching TRBD2 (5 bases). The receptor was isolated from a female donor in good health, enrolled as a control in a pregnancy study. Material: peripheral blood, obtained in the second trimester of pregnancy. CDR3 in amino acids: CASRLADTQYF. CDR3 in DNA: TGTGCCAGCAGACTAGCAGATACGCAGTATTTT.